This T cell receptor (beta chain) appears in the sequencing data of a study of blood T cell repertoires in COVID-19. Study details: The cDNA or gDNA used as material had been derived from T cells, B-cell-depleted T cells, or PBMCs.

The protocol was immunoSEQ multiplex PCR, while the TCRdb copy is restricted to in-frame clones and leaves out a portion. Counted here are some 60,000 clones, about four fifths occurring once; the ten biggest clones make up 25% to 35%. Trimming removed 2 bases at V and 7 bases at J, with 9 bases between. Germline CDR1 and CDR2: SGHVS and FQNEAQ. The CDR3 loop spans 13 amino acids. Sample: peripheral blood. The chain joins TRBV7-8 to TRBJ2-4; the D is unclear. This clonotype was obtained from a woman over 75 with active or convalescent COVID-19. CDR3 nucleotides: TGTGCCAGCAGCTTAAACAGTATGAACATTCAGTACTTC. Translation gives CASSLNSMNIQYF.